This paragraph reports one TCR beta chain. These data belong to a study of blood T cell repertoires in COVID-19. The overall study: From the United States, Italy and Spain came samples of acute and convalescent COVID-19.

Clones were read by immunoSEQ multiplex PCR, and TCRdb kept only the in-frame ones, dropping some. This sample has about 160,000 clones, with around 82% found just once. The CDR3 is 14 residues long. Per germline, CDR1 MNHEY and CDR2 SVGAGI. Trimming cost V 5 bases and J 7 bases, with 17 bases left between them. Sequenced material: PBMCs or T cells enriched from blood (not recorded which). The receptor comes from a man in his forties who had recovered from COVID-19. J is TRBJ1-2 and V is TRBV6-5; the D gene is possibly TRBD1 (6 bases). The CDR3 DNA sequence: TGTGCCAGCAGTCAACCGACAGGTTTCGGTGGCTACACCTTC. Translated, it gives CASSQPTGFGGYTF.